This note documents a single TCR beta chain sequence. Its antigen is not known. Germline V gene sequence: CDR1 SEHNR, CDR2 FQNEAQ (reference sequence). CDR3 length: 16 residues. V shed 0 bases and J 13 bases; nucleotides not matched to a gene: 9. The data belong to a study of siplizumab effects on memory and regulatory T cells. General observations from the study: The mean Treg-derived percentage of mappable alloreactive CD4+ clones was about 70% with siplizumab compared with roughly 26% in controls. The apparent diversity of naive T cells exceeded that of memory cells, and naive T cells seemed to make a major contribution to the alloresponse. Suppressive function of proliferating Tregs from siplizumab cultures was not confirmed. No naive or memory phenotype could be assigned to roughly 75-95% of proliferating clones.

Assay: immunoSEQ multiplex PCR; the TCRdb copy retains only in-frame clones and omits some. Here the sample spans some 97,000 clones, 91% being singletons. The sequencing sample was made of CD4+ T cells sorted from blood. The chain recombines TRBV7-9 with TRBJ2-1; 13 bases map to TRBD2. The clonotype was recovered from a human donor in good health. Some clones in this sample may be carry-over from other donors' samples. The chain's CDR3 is CASSLAGTSGTLRQFF. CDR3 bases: TGTGCCAGCAGCTTAGCCGGGACTAGCGGGACCTTGCGACAGTTCTTC.